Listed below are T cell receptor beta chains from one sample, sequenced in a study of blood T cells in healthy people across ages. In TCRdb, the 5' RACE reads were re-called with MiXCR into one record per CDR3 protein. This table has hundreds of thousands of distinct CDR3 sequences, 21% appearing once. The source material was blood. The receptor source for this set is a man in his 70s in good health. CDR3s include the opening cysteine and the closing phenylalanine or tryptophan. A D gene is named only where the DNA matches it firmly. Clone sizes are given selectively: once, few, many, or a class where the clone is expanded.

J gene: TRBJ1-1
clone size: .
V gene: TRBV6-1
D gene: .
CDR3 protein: CASSEPGHNTEAFF
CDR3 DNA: TGTGCCAGCAGTGAACCTGGACATAACACTGAAGCTTTCTTT

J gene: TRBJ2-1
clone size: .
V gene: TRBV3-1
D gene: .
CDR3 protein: CASSQPGGEQFF
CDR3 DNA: TGTGCCAGCAGCCAGCCAGGTGGGGAGCAGTTCTTC

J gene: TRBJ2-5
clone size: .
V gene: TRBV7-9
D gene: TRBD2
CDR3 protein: CASSFYGTSEETQYF
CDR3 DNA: TGTGCCAGCAGCTTCTATGGGACTAGCGAAGAGACCCAGTACTTC

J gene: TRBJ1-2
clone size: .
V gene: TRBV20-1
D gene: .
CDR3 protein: CSARGRGDYGYTF
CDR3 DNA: TGCAGTGCCCGGGGACGGGGCGACTATGGCTACACCTTC

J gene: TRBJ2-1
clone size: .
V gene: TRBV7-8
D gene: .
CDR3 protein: CASSLEVSWNEQFF
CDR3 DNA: TGTGCCAGCAGCTTAGAGGTCAGTTGGAATGAGCAGTTCTTC

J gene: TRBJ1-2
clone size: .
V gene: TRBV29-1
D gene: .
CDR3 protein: CSVVAGPNYGYTF
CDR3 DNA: TGCAGCGTTGTCGCAGGGCCTAACTATGGCTACACCTTC

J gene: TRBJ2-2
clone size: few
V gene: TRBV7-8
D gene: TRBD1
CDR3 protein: CASSFRGQANTGELFF
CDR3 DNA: TGTGCCAGCAGCTTCAGGGGACAGGCCAACACCGGGGAGCTGTTTTTT

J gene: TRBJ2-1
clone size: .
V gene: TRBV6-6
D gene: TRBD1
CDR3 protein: CASSYSTRQGDEQFF
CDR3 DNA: TGTGCCAGCAGTTACTCGACGCGACAGGGTGATGAGCAGTTCTTC

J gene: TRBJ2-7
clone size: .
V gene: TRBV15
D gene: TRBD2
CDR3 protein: CATSRAAPTTSDPAKQYF
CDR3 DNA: TGTGCCACCAGCAGAGCTGCTCCCACCACTAGCGACCCCGCAAAGCAGTACTTC

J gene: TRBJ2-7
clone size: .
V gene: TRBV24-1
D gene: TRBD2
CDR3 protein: CATSAGTSGAHEQYF
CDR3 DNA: TGTGCCACCAGTGCAGGGACTAGCGGAGCCCACGAGCAGTACTTC

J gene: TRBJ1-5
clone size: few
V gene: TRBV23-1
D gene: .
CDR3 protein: CASWAGLVDQPQHF
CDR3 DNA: TGCGCCAGCTGGGCTGGACTCGTTGATCAGCCCCAGCATTTT

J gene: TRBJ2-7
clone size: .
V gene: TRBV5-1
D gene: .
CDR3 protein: CASSFGQGVAGGGYEQYF
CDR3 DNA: TGCGCCAGCAGCTTTGGACAGGGGGTAGCGGGAGGTGGCTACGAGCAGTACTTC

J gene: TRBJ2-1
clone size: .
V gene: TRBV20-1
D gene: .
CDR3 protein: CSARDQERVSSYNEQFF
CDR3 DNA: TGCAGTGCTAGAGATCAAGAGCGGGTGAGCTCCTACAATGAGCAGTTCTTC

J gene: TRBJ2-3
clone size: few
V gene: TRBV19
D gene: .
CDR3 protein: CASRWDHSTDTQYF
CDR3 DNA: TGTGCCAGTAGATGGGACCACTCCACAGATACGCAGTATTTT

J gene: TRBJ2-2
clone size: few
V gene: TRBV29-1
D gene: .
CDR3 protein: CSVEDRGGGFWNTGELFF
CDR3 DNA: TGCAGCGTTGAAGATCGGGGAGGGGGCTTCTGGAACACCGGGGAGCTGTTTTTT

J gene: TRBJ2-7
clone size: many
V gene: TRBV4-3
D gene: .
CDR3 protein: CASSHSITDTYEQYF
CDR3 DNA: TGCGCCAGCAGCCATTCCATTACTGATACCTACGAGCAGTACTTC

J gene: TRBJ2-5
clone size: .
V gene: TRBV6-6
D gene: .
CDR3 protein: CASSYSLQETQYF
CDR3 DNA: TGTGCCAGCAGTTACTCACTCCAAGAGACCCAGTACTTC

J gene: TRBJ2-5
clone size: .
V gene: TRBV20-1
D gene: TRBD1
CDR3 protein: CSARAHRPGQGQETQYF
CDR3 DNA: TGCAGTGCTAGAGCACATCGACCCGGACAGGGGCAAGAGACCCAGTACTTC

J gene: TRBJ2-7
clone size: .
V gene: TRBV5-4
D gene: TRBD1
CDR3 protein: CAGSLGQPSYEQYF
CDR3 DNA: TGTGCCGGCAGCTTGGGACAGCCTTCCTACGAGCAGTACTTC

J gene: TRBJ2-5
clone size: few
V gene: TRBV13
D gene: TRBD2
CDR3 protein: CASSLSGRDRETQYF
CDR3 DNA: TGTGCCAGCAGCTTGAGCGGGAGGGACCGTGAGACCCAGTACTTC

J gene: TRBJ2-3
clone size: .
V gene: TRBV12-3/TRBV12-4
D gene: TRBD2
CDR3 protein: CASTRTSGRTPDTQYF
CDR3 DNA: TGTGCCAGCACCCGGACTAGCGGGAGGACACCAGATACGCAGTATTTT

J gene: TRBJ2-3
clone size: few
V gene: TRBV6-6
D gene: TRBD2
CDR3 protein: CASTPGGITDTQYF
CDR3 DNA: TGTGCCAGCACCCCGGGGGGGATCACAGATACGCAGTATTTT

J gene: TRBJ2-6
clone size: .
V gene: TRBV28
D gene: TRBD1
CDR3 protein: CASSPQGASGANVLTF
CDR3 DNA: TGTGCCAGCAGTCCACAGGGGGCTAGTGGGGCCAACGTCCTGACTTTC

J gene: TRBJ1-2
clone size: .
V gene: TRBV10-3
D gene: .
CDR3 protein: CAISDGANYGYTF
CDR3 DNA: TGTGCCATCAGTGATGGGGCGAACTATGGCTACACCTTC

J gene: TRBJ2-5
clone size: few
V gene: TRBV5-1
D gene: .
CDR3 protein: CASSLGASSLQETQYF
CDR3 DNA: TGCGCCAGCAGCTTGGGGGCTAGCTCGCTCCAAGAGACCCAGTACTTC

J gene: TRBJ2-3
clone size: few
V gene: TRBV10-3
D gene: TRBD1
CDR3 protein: CAISGTGETDTQYF
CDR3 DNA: TGTGCCATCAGTGGTACAGGGGAGACAGATACGCAGTATTTT